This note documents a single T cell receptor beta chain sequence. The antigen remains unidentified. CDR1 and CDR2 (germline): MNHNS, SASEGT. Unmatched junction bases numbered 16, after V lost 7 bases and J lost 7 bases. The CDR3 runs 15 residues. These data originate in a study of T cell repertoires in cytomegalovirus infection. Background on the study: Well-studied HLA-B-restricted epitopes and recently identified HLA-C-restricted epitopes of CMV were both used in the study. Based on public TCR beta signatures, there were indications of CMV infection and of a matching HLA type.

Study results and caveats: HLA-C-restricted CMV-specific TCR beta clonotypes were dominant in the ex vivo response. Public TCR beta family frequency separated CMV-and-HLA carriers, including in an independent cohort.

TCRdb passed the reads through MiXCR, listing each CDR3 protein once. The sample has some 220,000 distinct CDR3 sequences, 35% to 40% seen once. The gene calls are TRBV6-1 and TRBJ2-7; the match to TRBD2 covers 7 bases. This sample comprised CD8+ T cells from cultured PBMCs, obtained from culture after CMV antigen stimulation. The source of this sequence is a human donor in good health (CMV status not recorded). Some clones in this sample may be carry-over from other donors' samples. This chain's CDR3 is CASTPRLAQRYEQYF. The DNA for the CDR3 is TGTGCCAGCACCCCTAGACTAGCCCAAAGATATGAGCAGTACTTC.